This entry lists 24 T cell receptor beta chains sequenced from one sample in a study of blood T cell repertoires in COVID-19. Sequenced by immunoSEQ multiplex PCR; TCRdb stores in-frame clones only, minus some. The table records about 190,000 clones, 86% of them present only once. The sample consisted of PBMCs or T cells enriched from blood (not recorded which). Receptor source: a woman between 40 and 50 years old in a cohort exposed to, infected with or recovered from COVID-19 (not recorded which).

The gene calls are TRBV6-1 and TRBJ2-1; a possible D gene is TRBD1 (5 bases). There are 13 residues in the CDR3. V was pared by 2 bases and J by 12 bases, with 14 bases between. Per the germline V gene, CDR1 is MNHNS and CDR2 is SASEGT. The CDR3 coding sequence is TGTGCCAGCAGTGAAAGGGGTAGCTACGTGCAGTTCTTC. Translated: CASSERGSYVQFF.

The chain is built from TRBV24-1 and TRBJ1-2, with 8 positions matching TRBD1. The CDR3 runs to 15 residues. Trimming took 5 bases from V and 4 from J; bases not matched to a gene: 8. Per the germline V gene, CDR1 is KGHDR and CDR2 is SFDVKD. CDR3 in amino acids: CATSGPTGAGYGYTF. The CDR3 DNA reads TGTGCCACCAGTGGTCCGACAGGGGCTGGCTATGGCTACACCTTC.

V gene TRBV7-9 combines with J gene TRBJ2-7; D unclear. Germline CDR1 SEHNR, CDR2 FQNEAQ (reference sequence). V lost 6 bases and J 5 bases, leaving 20 bases between the germline ends. This CDR3 region has 15 residues. This CDR3 reads CASRSAERPPDEQYF. CDR3 DNA sequence: TGTGCCAGCAGATCCGCGGAGAGACCCCCGGACGAGCAGTACTTC.

A single count supports this clone. The chain combines TRBV27 with TRBJ2-2; TRBD1 might be the D (7 bases). V was shortened by 11 bases and J by 1 base, with 17 bases between the two germline ends. Germline V gene data show CDR1 as MNHEY and CDR2 as SMNVEV (reference sequence). The CDR3 loop spans 15 amino acids. The CDR3 region has the DNA TGTGCCTGCGGAGGGCGGGACAGGAACACCGGGGAGCTGTTTTTT. The encoded protein is CACGGRDRNTGELFF.

This clone has only one observation. J is TRBJ2-1 and V is TRBV24-1; 8 nucleotides match TRBD2. The CDR3 runs 18 residues. Germline CDR1 reads KGHDR; CDR2 reads SFDVKD. V lost 6 bases, J lost 0 bases, and 12 bases stayed unmatched. The CDR3 DNA follows: TGTGCCACCAGTAAGGCTACCCCGGGAGGGTTCTCCTACAATGAGCAGTTCTTC. Translation: CATSKATPGGFSYNEQFF.

Regarding this clone: The sample contains more than one DNA sequence encoding this CDR3. This chain uses TRBV11-3 with TRBJ2-4; TRBD2 aligns across 10 bases. Per the germline V gene, CDR1 is SGHNT and CDR2 is YENEEA. The CDR3 covers 13 residues. The J segment lost 7 bases and the V segment lost 6 bases, leaving 3 bases of the junction unmatched. Here the CDR3 DNA reads TGTGCCAGCAGTTATAGCGGGGGGAACATTCAGTACTTC. It translates to CASSYSGGNIQYF.

The chain employs TRBV24-1 and TRBJ1-5; D is perhaps TRBD1 (6 bases). The CDR3 totals 15 residues. Germline V gene lookup returns CDR1 KGHDR and CDR2 SFDVKD. V was cut by 3 bases and J by 2 bases, with 10 bases left in between. The CDR3 spells CATSDRTDGNQPQHF. In DNA, the CDR3 is TGTGCCACCAGTGATCGGACAGATGGCAATCAGCCCCAGCATTTT.

The V and J genes are TRBV11-3 and TRBJ1-1, with D possibly TRBD1 on 6 matching bases. The CDR3 sequence is 16 residues long. V was cut by 4 bases and J by 0 bases, with 15 bases left in between. Looked up from germline, CDR1 is SGHNT and CDR2 is YENEEA. The CDR3 nucleotides read TGTGCCAGCAGCTCTTTTTATAGGACAGTGAACACTGAAGCTTTCTTT. Translated: CASSSFYRTVNTEAFF.

This rearrangement joins TRBV2 to TRBJ2-1; D gene uncertain. From germline, CDR1 is SNHLY and CDR2 FYNNEI. The V gene lost 8 bases and the J gene lost 6 bases, with 14 bases spanning the gap. This CDR3 region has 13 residues. CDR3 in DNA: TGTGCCAGCTTACCTCTAGTGGCCAATGAGCAGTTCTTC. Translating gives CASLPLVANEQFF.

The chain carries TRBV25-1 and TRBJ1-1, with D possibly TRBD1 on 5 matching bases. The germline V and J ends were trimmed by 3 bases and 7 bases, with 15 bases remaining between them. The germline CDR1 and CDR2 sequences are MGHDK and SYGVNS. This CDR3 has 14 residues. The CDR3 reads CASSEVGGGDEAFF. The CDR3 nucleotides read TGTGCCAGCAGTGAGGTCGGGGGTGGGGATGAAGCTTTCTTT. The variable domain in full, with the rest retrieved from reference TRBV25-1 and TRBJ1-1, is EADIYQTPRYLVIGTGKKITLECSQTMGHDKMYWYQQDPGMELHLIHYSYGVNSTEKGDLSSESTVSRIRTEHFPLTLESARPSHTSQYLCASSEVGGGDEAFFGQGTRLTVV.

The chain recombines TRBV4-2 with TRBJ1-1, with TRBD1 matching 9 bases. This CDR3 comprises 14 residues. Unmatched junction bases numbered 4, after V lost 4 bases and J lost 4 bases. From germline, CDR1 is LGHNA and CDR2 YNFKEQ. The CDR3 DNA sequence: TGTGCCAGCAGCCCGGGGACAGGGATCACTGAAGCTTTCTTT. It is translated as CASSPGTGITEAFF.

The V gene is TRBV4-3, the J gene TRBJ1-2; TRBD1 aligns across 12 bases. Trimming took 1 base from V and 3 from J; bases not matched to a gene: 9. CDR1 is LGHNA, CDR2 YSLEER, per germline. This CDR3 comprises 18 residues. The CDR3 sequence is CASSQVGGQGARDYGYTF. The CDR3 coding sequence is TGCGCCAGCAGCCAAGTTGGGGGACAGGGGGCGCGGGACTATGGCTACACCTTC.

J is TRBJ2-5 and V is TRBV29-1, with 9 bases identical to TRBD2. The CDR3 consists of 14 residues. The ends lost 2 bases at V and 2 bases at J; junction bases unmatched: 3. CDR1 is SQVTM, CDR2 ANQGSEA, per germline. CDR3: CSVELAGYQETQYF. In DNA form, the CDR3 reads TGCAGCGTTGAACTAGCGGGGTATCAAGAGACCCAGTACTTC. Full variable domain (remainder filled in from reference TRBV29-1 and TRBJ2-5): SAVISQKPSRDICQRGTSLTIQCQVDSQVTMMFWYRQQPGQSLTLIATANQGSEATYESGFVIDKFPISRPNLTFSTLTVSNMSPEDSSIYLCSVELAGYQETQYFGPGTRLLVL.

The chain combines TRBV10-3 with TRBJ2-7, with D hard to call. This CDR3 has 12 amino acids. CDR1 is ENHRY and CDR2 is SYGVKD in the germline V gene. The germline V and J ends were trimmed by 0 bases and 2 bases, with 2 bases remaining between them. CDR3 residues: CAISESAYEQYF. The DNA of the CDR3 is TGTGCCATCAGTGAGTCCGCCTACGAGCAGTACTTC.

The genes are TRBV15 and TRBJ1-1; 7 positions agree with TRBD1. This CDR3 has 14 amino acids. Germline V lookup: CDR1 LNHNV, CDR2 YYDKDF (reference sequence). Germline trimming cut 0 bases from V and 4 bases from J; bases unmatched to any gene: 2. The DNA for the CDR3 is TGTGCCACCAGCAGAGATCAGGGGGGCACTGAAGCTTTCTTT. Residues: CATSRDQGGTEAFF.

This chain uses TRBV28 with TRBJ2-1; perhaps TRBD2 as D (6 bases). This CDR3 is built from 15 residues. V was clipped by 6 bases and J by 7 bases, with 19 bases between them. CDR1 is MDHEN, CDR2 SYDVKM, per germline. In nucleotides, the CDR3 is TGTGCCAGCAGCCCACCCAGGGAGGACTGGAATGAGCAGTTCTTC. Its protein is CASSPPREDWNEQFF.

The chain links TRBV9 to TRBJ2-1; 8 bases map to TRBD1. The germline gives CDR1 SGDLS, CDR2 YYNGEE. This CDR3 has 14 amino acids. The ends lost 4 bases at V and 8 bases at J; junction bases unmatched: 8. CDR3 sequence (DNA): TGTGCCAGCAGCCCGATGGACAGGGCCGATGAGCAGTTCTTC. Translation gives CASSPMDRADEQFF. Looking up the rest from reference TRBV9 and TRBJ2-1 gives the full variable domain: DSGVTQTPKHLITATGQRVTLRCSPRSGDLSVYWYQQSLDQGLQFLIQYYNGEERAKGNILERFSAQQFPDLHSELNLSSLELGDSALYFCASSPMDRADEQFFGPGTRLTVL.

This clone was recorded a few times. V and J are TRBV10-3 and TRBJ2-7, with D possibly being TRBD1 (7 bases). Germline V gene sequence: CDR1 ENHRY, CDR2 SYGVKD. V was cut by 6 bases and J by 2 bases, with 14 bases left in between. This CDR3 region has 14 residues. The CDR3: CAIRDGGQPYEQYF. CDR3 nucleotide sequence: TGTGCCATCAGGGACGGGGGACAGCCCTACGAGCAGTACTTC.

The V call is TRBV5-1, the J call TRBJ2-2, with D perhaps matching TRBD1 (6 bases). The CDR3 loop spans 14 amino acids. Germline CDR1 reads SGHRS; CDR2 reads YFSETQ. The V end was cut by 0 bases, the J end by 7 bases, with 10 bases between. Here the CDR3 reads CASSLAVQGGELFF. The CDR3 DNA follows: TGCGCCAGCAGCTTGGCCGTACAGGGCGGGGAGCTGTTTTTT.

The V call is TRBV11-2, the J call TRBJ1-1, with a possible D match to TRBD1 (5 bases). The CDR3 contains 15 residues. CDR1 and CDR2 from the germline V gene are SGHAT and FQNNGV. V was pared by 5 bases and J by 6 bases, with 19 bases between. In DNA form, the CDR3 reads TGTGCCAGCAGCATCTCTACGGGGGTGGAGGCTGAAGCTTTCTTT. It translates to CASSISTGVEAEAFF.

The CDR3 is CAISVDRGLYNEQFF. CDR3 nucleotides: TGTGCCATCAGCGTTGACAGGGGGCTTTACAATGAGCAGTTCTTC. V and J are TRBV10-3 and TRBJ2-1; 10 positions match TRBD1. CDR3 size: 15 residues. With V trimmed by 6 bases and J by 4 bases, 6 bases remained unmatched. CDR1 and CDR2 (germline): ENHRY, SYGVKD.

The chain carries TRBV13 and TRBJ1-1; maybe TRBD1 (5 bases). There are 15 residues in the CDR3. Trimming shortened V by 0 bases and J by 0 bases, and 8 bases separated the two germline ends. Germline CDR1 reads PRHDT; CDR2 reads FYEKMQ (reference sequence). CDR3: CASSLGSRVNTEAFF. The CDR3 coding sequence is TGTGCCAGCAGCTTAGGAAGCAGGGTGAACACTGAAGCTTTCTTT.

V usage is TRBV10-3 and J usage is TRBJ1-5; TRBD1 might be the D (5 bases). The germline V gene encodes CDR1 ENHRY and CDR2 SYGVKD. The V gene lost 6 bases and the J gene lost 4 bases, with 13 bases spanning the gap. The CDR3 runs to 14 residues. The CDR3 loop reads CAIRSGEVNQPQHF. CDR3 bases: TGTGCCATCAGATCGGGGGAGGTGAATCAGCCCCAGCATTTT.

The gene calls are TRBV7-2 and TRBJ2-7; 7 nucleotides line up with TRBD1. The CDR3 consists of 16 residues. Germline-derived CDR1 and CDR2 are SGHTA and FQGNSA. Unmatched junction bases numbered 12, after V lost 6 bases and J lost 1 base. This CDR3 reads CASSLIRGFGSYEQYF. As DNA, the CDR3 is TGTGCCAGCAGTCTGATCAGGGGGTTTGGGTCCTACGAGCAGTACTTC.